The clone carrying this TCR beta chain was observed at least ten times. What it recognizes is unknown. These data are taken from a study of T cells in Graves' hyperthyroidism and ophthalmopathy. The authors took PBMCs from 10 ml fresh peripheral blood. Amplified TCR beta CDR3 regions derived from RNA transcripts. During a first-round RT-PCR of the TCR CDR3, the HTBI primer set was used. TCRdb redid the calling of the multiplex PCR reads with MiXCR, one entry per CDR3 protein. This table has some 620,000 distinct CDR3 sequences, 15% to 20% appearing once. Germline values: CDR1 SGHRS, CDR2 YFSETQ. Trimming at V came to 3 bases and at J to 1 base, leaving 3 bases not matched to a gene. This CDR3 region has 17 residues. Findings and limits, study-wide: A 13 V-J model separated ophthalmopathy from stable hyperthyroidism.

J is TRBJ2-1 and V is TRBV5-1, with 14 bases aligning to TRBD2. This TCR was sampled from a woman aged 25-40 years with Graves' hyperthyroidism. Sequenced material: blood. In DNA, the CDR3 is TGCGCCAGCAGCTGGGGACTAGCGGGAGTGTCCTACAATGAGCAGTTCTTC. It yields the protein CASSWGLAGVSYNEQFF. The variable domain in full, completed from reference TRBV5-1 and TRBJ2-1, reads KAGVTQTPRYLIKTRGQQVTLSCSPISGHRSVSWYQQTPGQGLQFLFEYFSETQRNKGNFPGRFSGRQFSNSRSEMNVSTLELGDSALYLCASSWGLAGVSYNEQFFGPGTRLTVL.